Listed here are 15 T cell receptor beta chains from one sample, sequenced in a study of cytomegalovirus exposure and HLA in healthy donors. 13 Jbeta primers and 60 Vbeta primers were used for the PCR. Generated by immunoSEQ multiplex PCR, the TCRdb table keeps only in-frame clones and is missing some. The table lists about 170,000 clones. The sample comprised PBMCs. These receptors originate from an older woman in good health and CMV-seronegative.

CDR3 loop: CASSLTGRPNSPLHF. The CDR3 DNA is TGTGCCAGCAGCTTAACAGGCCGGCCCAATTCACCCCTCCACTTT. V is TRBV11-1 and J is TRBJ1-6; perhaps TRBD1 as D (5 bases). The V end lost 2 bases, the J end lost 7 bases, and 12 bases lay between the germline ends. Germline V gives CDR1 SGHAT, CDR2 FQDESV (reference sequence). The CDR3 consists of 15 residues.

The CDR3 reads CASSQVYRGTGELFF. The CDR3 DNA reads as TGTGCCAGCAGCCAAGTCTACAGGGGCACCGGGGAGCTGTTTTTT. This chain joins TRBV4-2 and TRBJ2-2; 7 positions agree with TRBD1. The ends lost 1 base at V and 4 bases at J; junction bases unmatched: 3. The CDR3 consists of 15 residues. Germline V lookup: CDR1 LGHNA, CDR2 YNFKEQ.

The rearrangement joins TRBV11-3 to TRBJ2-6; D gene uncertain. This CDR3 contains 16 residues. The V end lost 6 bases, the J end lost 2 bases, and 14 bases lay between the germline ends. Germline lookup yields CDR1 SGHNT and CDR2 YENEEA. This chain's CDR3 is CASSHGSITGANVLTF. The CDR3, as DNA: TGTGCCAGCAGTCATGGCAGTATAACTGGGGCCAACGTCCTGACTTTC.

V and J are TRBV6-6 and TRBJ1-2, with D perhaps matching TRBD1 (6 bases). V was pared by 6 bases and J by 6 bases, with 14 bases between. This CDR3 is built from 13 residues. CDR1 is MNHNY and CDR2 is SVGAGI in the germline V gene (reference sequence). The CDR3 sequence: CASRQGGGNGYTF. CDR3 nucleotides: TGTGCCAGCAGACAAGGGGGGGGGAATGGCTACACCTTC.

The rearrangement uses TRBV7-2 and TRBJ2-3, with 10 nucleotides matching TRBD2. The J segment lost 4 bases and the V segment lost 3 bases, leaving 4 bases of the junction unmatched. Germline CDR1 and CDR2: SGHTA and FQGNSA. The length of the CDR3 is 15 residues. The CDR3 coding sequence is TGTGCCAGCAGCTTTAAGCGGGGGGGTGCAGATACGCAGTATTTT. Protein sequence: CASSFKRGGADTQYF.

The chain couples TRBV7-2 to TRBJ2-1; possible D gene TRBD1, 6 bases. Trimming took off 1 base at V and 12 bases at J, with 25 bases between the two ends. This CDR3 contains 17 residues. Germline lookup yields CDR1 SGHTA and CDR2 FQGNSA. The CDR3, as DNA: TGTGCCAGCAGCTTAGGAGTAACAGGGTCCCGGGGAAAAGGGCAGTTCTTC. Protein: CASSLGVTGSRGKGQFF.

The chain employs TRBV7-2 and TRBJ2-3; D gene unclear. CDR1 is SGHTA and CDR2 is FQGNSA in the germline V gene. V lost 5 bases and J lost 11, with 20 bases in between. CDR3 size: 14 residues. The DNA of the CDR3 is TGTGCCAGCAGCGCCGTCTTGCGGCAGAGTGGGCAGTATTTT. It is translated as CASSAVLRQSGQYF.

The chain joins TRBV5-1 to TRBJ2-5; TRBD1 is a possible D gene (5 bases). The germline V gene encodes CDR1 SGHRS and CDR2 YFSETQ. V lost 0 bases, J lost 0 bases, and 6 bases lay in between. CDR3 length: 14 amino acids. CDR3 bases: TGCGCCAGCAGCTTGGGACAGCACCAAGAGACCCAGTACTTC. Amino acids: CASSLGQHQETQYF.

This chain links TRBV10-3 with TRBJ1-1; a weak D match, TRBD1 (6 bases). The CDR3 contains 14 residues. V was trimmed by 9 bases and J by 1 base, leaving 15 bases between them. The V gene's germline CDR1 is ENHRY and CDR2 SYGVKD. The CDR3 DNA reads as TGTGCCATGTCAACAGGGCCGGGGAACACTGAAGCTTTCTTT. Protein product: CAMSTGPGNTEAFF.

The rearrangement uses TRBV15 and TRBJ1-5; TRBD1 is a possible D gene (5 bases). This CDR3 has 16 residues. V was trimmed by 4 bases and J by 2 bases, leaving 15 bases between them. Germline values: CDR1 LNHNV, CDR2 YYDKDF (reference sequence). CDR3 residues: CATSNFDSMGNQPQHF. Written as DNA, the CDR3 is TGTGCCACCAGCAACTTTGACAGTATGGGCAATCAGCCCCAGCATTTT.

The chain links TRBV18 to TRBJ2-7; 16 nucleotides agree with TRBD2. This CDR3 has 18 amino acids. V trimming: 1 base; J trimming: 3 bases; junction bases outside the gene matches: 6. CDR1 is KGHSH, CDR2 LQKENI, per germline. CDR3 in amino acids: CASSPLPGLAGGRYEQYF. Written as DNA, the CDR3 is TGTGCCAGCTCACCACTGCCGGGACTAGCGGGAGGGCGCTACGAGCAGTACTTC.

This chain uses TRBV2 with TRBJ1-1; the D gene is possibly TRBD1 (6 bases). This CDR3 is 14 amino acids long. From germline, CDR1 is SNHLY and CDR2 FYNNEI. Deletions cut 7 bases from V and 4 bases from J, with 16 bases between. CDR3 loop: CASIEGGAGTEAFF. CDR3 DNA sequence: TGTGCCAGCATCGAGGGGGGGGCGGGCACTGAAGCTTTCTTT.

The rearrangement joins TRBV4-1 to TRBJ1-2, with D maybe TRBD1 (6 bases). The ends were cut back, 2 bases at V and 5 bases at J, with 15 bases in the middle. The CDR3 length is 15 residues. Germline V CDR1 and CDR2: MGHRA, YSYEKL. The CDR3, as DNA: TGCGCCAGCAGCCAACCTGGACAGCCTCCTTATGGCTACACCTTC. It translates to CASSQPGQPPYGYTF.

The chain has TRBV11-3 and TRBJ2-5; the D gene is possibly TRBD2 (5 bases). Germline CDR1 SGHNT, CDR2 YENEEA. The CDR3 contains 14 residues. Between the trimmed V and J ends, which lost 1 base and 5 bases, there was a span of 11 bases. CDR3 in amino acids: CASSLGGRGETQYF. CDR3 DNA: TGTGCCAGCAGCTTAGGAGGGAGAGGGGAGACCCAGTACTTC. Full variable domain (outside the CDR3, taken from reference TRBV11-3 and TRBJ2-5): EAGVVQSPRYKIIEKKQPVAFWCNPISGHNTLYWYLQNLGQGPELLIRYENEEAVDDSQLPKDRFSAERLKGVDSTLKIQPAELGDSAVYLCASSLGGRGETQYFGPGTRLLVL.

CDR3 protein: CATKPQGNTEAFF. As DNA, the CDR3 is TGTGCCACCAAACCTCAGGGGAACACTGAAGCTTTCTTT. V usage is TRBV6-6 and J usage is TRBJ1-1, with D possibly matching TRBD1 (5 bases). Trimming pared 10 bases from V and 1 base from J, leaving 13 bases between. The CDR3 runs 13 residues. Germline V CDR1 and CDR2: MNHNY, SVGAGI (reference sequence).